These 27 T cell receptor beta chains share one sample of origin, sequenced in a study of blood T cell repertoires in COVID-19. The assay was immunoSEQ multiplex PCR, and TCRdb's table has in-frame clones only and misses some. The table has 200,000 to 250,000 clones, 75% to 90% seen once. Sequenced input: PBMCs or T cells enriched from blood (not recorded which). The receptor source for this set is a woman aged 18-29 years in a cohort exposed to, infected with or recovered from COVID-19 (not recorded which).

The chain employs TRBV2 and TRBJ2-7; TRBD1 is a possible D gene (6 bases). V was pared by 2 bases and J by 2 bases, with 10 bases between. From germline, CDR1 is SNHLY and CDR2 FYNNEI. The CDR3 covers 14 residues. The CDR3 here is CASSETGNPYEQYF. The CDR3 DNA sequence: TGTGCCAGCAGTGAAACAGGGAATCCCTACGAGCAGTACTTC.

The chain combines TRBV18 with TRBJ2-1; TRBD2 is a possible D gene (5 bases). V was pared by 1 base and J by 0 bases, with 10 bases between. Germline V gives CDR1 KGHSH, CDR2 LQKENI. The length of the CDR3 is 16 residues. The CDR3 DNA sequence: TGTGCCAGCTCACCACTGCGGGTGTTCTCCTACAATGAGCAGTTCTTC. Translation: CASSPLRVFSYNEQFF. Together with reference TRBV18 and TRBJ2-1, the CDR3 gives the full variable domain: NAGVMQNPRHLVRRRGQEARLRCSPMKGHSHVYWYRQLPEEGLKFMVYLQKENIIDESGMPKERFSAEFPKEGPSILRIQQVVRGDSAAYFCASSPLRVFSYNEQFFGPGTRLTVL.

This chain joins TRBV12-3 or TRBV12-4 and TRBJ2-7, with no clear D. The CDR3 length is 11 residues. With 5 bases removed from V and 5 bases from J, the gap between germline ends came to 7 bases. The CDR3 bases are TGTGCCAGCAGTCTATTGCACGAGCAGTACTTC. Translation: CASSLLHEQYF.

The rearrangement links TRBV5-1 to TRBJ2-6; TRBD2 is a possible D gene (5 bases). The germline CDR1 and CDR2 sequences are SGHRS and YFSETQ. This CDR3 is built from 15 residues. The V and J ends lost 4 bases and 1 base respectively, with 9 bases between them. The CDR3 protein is CASSLQRSGANVLTF. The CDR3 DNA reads TGCGCCAGCAGCCTACAGCGGTCTGGGGCCAACGTCCTGACTTTC. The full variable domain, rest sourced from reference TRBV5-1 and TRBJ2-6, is KAGVTQTPRYLIKTRGQQVTLSCSPISGHRSVSWYQQTPGQGLQFLFEYFSETQRNKGNFPGRFSGRQFSNSRSEMNVSTLELGDSALYLCASSLQRSGANVLTFGAGSRLTVL.

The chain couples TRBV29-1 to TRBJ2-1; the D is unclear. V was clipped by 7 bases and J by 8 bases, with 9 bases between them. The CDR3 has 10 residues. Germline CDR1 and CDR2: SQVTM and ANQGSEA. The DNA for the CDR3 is TGCAGCGCCCTATCCGATGAGCAGTTCTTC. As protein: CSALSDEQFF.

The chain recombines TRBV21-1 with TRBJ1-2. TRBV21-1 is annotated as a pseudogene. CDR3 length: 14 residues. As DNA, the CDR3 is TGTGCCAGCAGCAAAGGGCGGGTTGCGAATGGCTACACCTTC. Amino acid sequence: CASSKGRVANGYTF.

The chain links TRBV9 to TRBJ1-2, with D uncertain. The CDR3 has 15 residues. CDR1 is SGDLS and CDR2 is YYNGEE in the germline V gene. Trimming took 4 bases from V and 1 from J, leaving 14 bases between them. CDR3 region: CASSREAEFNYGYTF. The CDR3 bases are TGTGCCAGCAGCCGAGAGGCGGAATTTAACTATGGCTACACCTTC.

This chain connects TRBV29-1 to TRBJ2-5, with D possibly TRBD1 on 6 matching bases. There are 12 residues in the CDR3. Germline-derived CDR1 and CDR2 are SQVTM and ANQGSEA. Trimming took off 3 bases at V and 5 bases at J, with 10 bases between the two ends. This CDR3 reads CSVEGARETQYF. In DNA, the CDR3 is TGCAGCGTTGAGGGGGCCCGGGAGACCCAGTACTTC.

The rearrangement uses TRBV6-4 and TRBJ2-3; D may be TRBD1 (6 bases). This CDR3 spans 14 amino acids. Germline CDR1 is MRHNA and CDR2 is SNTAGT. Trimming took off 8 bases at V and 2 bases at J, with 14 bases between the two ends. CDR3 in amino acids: CASSQGLLTDTQYF. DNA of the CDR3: TGTGCCAGCTCACAGGGTTTGCTCACAGATACGCAGTATTTT.

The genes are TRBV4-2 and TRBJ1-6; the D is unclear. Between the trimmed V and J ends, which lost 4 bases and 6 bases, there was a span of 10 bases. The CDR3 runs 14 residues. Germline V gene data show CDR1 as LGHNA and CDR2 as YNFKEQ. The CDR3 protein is CASSPRRVNSPLHF. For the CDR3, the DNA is TGTGCCAGCAGCCCCAGGCGGGTTAATTCACCCCTCCACTTT.

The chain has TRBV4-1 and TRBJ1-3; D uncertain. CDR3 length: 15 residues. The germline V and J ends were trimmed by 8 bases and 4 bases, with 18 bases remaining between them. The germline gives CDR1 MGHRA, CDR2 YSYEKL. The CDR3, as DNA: TGCGCCAGCGCCCCCGAGGTGTCCTGGGGAAACACCATATATTTT. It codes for CASAPEVSWGNTIYF.

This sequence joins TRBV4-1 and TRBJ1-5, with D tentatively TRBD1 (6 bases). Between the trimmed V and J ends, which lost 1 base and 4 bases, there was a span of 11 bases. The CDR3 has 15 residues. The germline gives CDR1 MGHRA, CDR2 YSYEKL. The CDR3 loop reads CASSQVGHSNQPQHF. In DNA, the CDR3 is TGCGCCAGCAGCCAAGTGGGACACTCTAATCAGCCCCAGCATTTT.

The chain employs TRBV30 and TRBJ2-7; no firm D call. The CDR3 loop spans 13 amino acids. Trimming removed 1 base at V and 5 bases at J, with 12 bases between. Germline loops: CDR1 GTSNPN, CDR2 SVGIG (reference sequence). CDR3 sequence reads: CAWSALASNEQYF. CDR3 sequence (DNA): TGTGCCTGGAGTGCCTTAGCCTCGAACGAGCAGTACTTC.

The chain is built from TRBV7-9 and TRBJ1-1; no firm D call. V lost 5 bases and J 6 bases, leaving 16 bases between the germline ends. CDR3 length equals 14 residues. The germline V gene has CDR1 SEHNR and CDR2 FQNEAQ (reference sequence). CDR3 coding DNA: TGTGCCAGCAGCCTACCTGAGAACCGCGCTGAAGCTTTCTTT. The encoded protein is CASSLPENRAEAFF.

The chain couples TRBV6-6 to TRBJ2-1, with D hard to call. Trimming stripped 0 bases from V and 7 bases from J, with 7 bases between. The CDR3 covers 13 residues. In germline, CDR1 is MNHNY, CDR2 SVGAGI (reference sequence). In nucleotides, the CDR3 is TGTGCCAGCAGTTACTCAGACAATAATGAGCAGTTCTTC. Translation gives CASSYSDNNEQFF.

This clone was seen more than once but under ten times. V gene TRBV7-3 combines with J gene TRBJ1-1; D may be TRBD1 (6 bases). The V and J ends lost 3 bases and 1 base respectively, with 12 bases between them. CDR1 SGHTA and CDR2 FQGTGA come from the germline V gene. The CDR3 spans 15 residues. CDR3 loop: CASSFTGTPNTEAFF. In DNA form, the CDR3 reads TGTGCCAGCAGCTTCACCGGGACACCGAACACTGAAGCTTTCTTT.

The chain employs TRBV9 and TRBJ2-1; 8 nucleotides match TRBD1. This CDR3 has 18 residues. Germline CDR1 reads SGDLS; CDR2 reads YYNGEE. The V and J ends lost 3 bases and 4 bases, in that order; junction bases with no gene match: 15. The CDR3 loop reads CASSAASETGGSYNEQFF. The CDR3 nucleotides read TGTGCCAGCAGCGCCGCATCTGAAACAGGGGGGAGTTACAATGAGCAGTTCTTC.

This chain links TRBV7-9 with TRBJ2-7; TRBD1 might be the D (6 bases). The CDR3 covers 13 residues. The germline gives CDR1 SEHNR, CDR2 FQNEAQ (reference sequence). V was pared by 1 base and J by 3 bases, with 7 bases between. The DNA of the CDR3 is TGTGCCAGCAGCTTAGAACAGGGCTACGAGCAGTACTTC. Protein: CASSLEQGYEQYF.

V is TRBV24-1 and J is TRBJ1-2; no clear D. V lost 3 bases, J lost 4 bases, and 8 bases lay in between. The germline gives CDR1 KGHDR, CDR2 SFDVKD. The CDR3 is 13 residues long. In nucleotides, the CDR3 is TGTGCCACCAGTGATCCGCACATCTATGGCTACACCTTC. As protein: CATSDPHIYGYTF.

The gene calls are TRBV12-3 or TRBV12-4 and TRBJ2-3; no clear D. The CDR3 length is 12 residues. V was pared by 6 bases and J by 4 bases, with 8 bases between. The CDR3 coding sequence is TGTGCCAGCAGCCCTACCTCAGATACGCAGTATTTT. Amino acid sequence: CASSPTSDTQYF.

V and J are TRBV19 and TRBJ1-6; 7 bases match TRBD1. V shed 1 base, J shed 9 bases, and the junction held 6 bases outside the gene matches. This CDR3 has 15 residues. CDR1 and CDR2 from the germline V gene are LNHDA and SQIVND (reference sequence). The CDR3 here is CASSIGAGGISPLHF. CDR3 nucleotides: TGTGCCAGTAGTATAGGGGCAGGGGGAATTTCACCCCTCCACTTT.

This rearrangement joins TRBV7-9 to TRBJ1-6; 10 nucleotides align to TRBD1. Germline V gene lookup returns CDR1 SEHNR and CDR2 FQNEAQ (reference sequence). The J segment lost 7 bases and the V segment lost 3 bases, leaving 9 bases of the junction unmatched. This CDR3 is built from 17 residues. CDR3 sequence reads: CASSFLGQGTGNSPLHF. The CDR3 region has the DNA TGTGCCAGCAGCTTTTTGGGACAGGGGACGGGGAATTCACCCCTCCACTTT. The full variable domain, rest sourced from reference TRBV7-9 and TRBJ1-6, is DTGVSQNPRHKITKRGQNVTFRCDPISEHNRLYWYRQTLGQGPEFLTYFQNEAQLEKSRLLSDRFSAERPKGSFSTLEIQRTEQGDSAMYLCASSFLGQGTGNSPLHFGNGTRLTVT.

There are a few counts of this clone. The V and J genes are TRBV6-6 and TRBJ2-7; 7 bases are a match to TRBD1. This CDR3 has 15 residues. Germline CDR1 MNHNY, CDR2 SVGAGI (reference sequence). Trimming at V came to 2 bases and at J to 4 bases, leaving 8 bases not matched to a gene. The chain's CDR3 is CASSYIRTGDYEQYF. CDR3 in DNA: TGTGCCAGCAGTTACATCCGGACAGGTGATTACGAGCAGTACTTC.

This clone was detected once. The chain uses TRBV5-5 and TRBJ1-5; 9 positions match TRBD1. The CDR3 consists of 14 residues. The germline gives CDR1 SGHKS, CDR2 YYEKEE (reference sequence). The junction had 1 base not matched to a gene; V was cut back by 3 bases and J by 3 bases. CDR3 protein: CASSWTGVNQPQHF. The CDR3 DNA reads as TGTGCCAGCAGCTGGACAGGGGTCAATCAGCCCCAGCATTTT.

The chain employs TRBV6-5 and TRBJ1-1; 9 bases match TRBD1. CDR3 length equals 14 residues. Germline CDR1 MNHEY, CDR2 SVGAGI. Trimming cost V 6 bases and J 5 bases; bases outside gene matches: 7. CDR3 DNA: TGTGCCAGCAGCTCCGGACAGGGGATTACTGAAGCTTTCTTT. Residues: CASSSGQGITEAFF.

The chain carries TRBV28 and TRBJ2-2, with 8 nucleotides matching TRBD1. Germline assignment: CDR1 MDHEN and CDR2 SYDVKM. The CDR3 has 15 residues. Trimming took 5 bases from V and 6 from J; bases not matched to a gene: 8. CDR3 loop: CASSPTGEEAGELFF. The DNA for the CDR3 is TGTGCCAGCAGTCCGACAGGGGAAGAGGCCGGGGAGCTGTTTTTT.

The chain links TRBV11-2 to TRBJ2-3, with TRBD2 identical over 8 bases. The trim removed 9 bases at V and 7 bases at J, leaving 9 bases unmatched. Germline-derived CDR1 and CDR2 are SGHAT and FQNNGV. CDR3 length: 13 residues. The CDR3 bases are TGTGCCAGTAGTCCCGGGACTAGGAATACGCAGTATTTT. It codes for CASSPGTRNTQYF.